This T cell receptor (beta chain) was observed in a study of CD8 T cells in Susac syndrome. A quantity of about 0.5 to 1 ug RNA underwent reverse transcription using random hexamers. TCRdb fed the immunoSEQ multiplex PCR reads into MiXCR, producing one record per CDR3 protein. The sample contains some 110,000 distinct CDR3 sequences, more than 80% of which appear only once. Sequencing of TCR beta was performed on blood CD8+ T cells and on blood CD4+ T cells. The multiple sclerosis controls consisted of treatment-naive patients with relapsing-remitting disease, either stable or active. This CDR3 has 14 amino acids. Germline V gene data show CDR1 as MGHRA and CDR2 as YSYEKL. Trimming shortened V by 4 bases and J by 3 bases, and 9 bases separated the two germline ends. The sample holds one count of this clonotype.

The rearrangement links TRBV4-1 to TRBJ1-4; possible D gene TRBD1, 5 bases. The sample was CD8+ T cells from PBMCs. The TCR sequence derives from a human donor with multiple sclerosis. The CDR3 reads CASSPRGPNEKLFF. For the CDR3, the DNA is TGCGCCAGCAGCCCACGGGGCCCTAATGAAAAACTGTTTTTT.